Below are 22 T cell receptor beta chains sequenced from a single sample in a study of T cells after yellow fever vaccination. TCRdb called the 5' RACE reads again in MiXCR, with one record for every CDR3 protein. This repertoire shows over 65,000 distinct CDR3 sequences, 13% found once; its top ten account for 20% to 25%. The starting material was CD8+ T cells not binding an NS4B(214-222) dextramer, sorted from PBMCs, obtained approximately 22 days after the first yellow fever vaccination. Source of these receptors: a man between 18 and 35 years old who received the YFV17D yellow fever vaccine.

This clonotype was found a few times. J is TRBJ2-7 and V is TRBV5-6, with 8 bases fitting TRBD1. The germline CDR1 and CDR2 sequences are SGHDT and YYEEEE. This CDR3 comprises 15 residues. V lost 4 bases and J lost 3; bases outside the gene matches: 9. The CDR3 sequence is CASSADREPVYEQYF. The CDR3 nucleotides read TGTGCCAGCAGCGCGGACAGGGAACCGGTCTACGAGCAGTACTTC.

The V call is TRBV5-6, the J call TRBJ2-7; 10 nucleotides line up with TRBD1. CDR3 length: 16 amino acids. V lost 4 bases and J lost 2; bases outside the gene matches: 9. Per the germline V gene, CDR1 is SGHDT and CDR2 is YYEEEE. The DNA for the CDR3 is TGTGCCAGCAGCCCAGAAGGGACAGGGGAGCCCTACGAGCAGTACGTC. Its translation: CASSPEGTGEPYEQYV.

This clonotype has a handful of counts. The chain combines TRBV9 with TRBJ2-1, with D perhaps matching TRBD2 (5 bases). Germline-derived CDR1 and CDR2 are SGDLS and YYNGEE. Trimming took 3 bases from V and 6 from J, leaving 13 bases between them. CDR3 length: 14 amino acids. In DNA, the CDR3 is TGTGCCAGCAGCGGCCAGGACTGGTCCAATGAGCAGTTCTTC. It translates to CASSGQDWSNEQFF. Together with reference TRBV9 and TRBJ2-1, the CDR3 gives the full variable domain: DSGVTQTPKHLITATGQRVTLRCSPRSGDLSVYWYQQSLDQGLQFLIQYYNGEERAKGNILERFSAQQFPDLHSELNLSSLELGDSALYFCASSGQDWSNEQFFGPGTRLTVL.

The V gene is TRBV6-6, the J gene TRBJ1-5; perhaps TRBD1 as D (5 bases). Looked up from germline, CDR1 is MNHNY and CDR2 is SVGAGI (reference sequence). This CDR3 is built from 13 residues. V shed 6 bases and J shed 8 bases, with 14 bases lying between them. Here the CDR3 reads CASSPGIGKPQHF. The DNA of the CDR3 is TGTGCCAGCAGCCCAGGGATCGGAAAGCCCCAGCATTTT.

This clonotype has more than one count but fewer than ten. The rearrangement links TRBV6-5 to TRBJ1-5; D gene uncertain. V was pared by 8 bases and J by 4 bases, with 9 bases between. The length of the CDR3 is 12 residues. The V gene's germline CDR1 is MNHEY and CDR2 SVGAGI. CDR3 residues: CASGGGNQPQHF. The CDR3 nucleotides read TGTGCCAGCGGTGGAGGGAATCAGCCCCAGCATTTT.

The genes are TRBV7-6 and TRBJ2-1; the D gene could be TRBD1 or TRBD2 (5 bases each). Trimming took off 2 bases at V and 4 bases at J, with 27 bases between the two ends. Germline V gene lookup returns CDR1 SGHVS and CDR2 FNYEAQ. The CDR3 consists of 20 residues. CDR3 in amino acids: CASSLFPGQGDDPFYNEQFF. CDR3 nucleotides: TGTGCCAGCAGCTTATTTCCTGGACAAGGGGACGACCCCTTTTACAATGAGCAGTTCTTC.

The chain has TRBV5-1 and TRBJ2-7; 11 nucleotides line up with TRBD1. V dropped 3 bases and J dropped 4; count of bases not matched to a gene: 3. Germline CDR1 SGHRS, CDR2 YFSETQ. The CDR3 length is 14 residues. CDR3 in amino acids: CASSSGTGGYEQYV. The CDR3 DNA is TGCGCCAGCAGCTCGGGGACAGGGGGGTACGAGCAGTACGTC.

Many counts were recorded for this clonotype. This chain connects TRBV7-2 to TRBJ1-6, with D unresolved. The V gene lost 5 bases and the J gene lost 5 bases, with 7 bases spanning the gap. Germline CDR1 is SGHTA and CDR2 is FQGNSA. CDR3 length: 13 amino acids. For the CDR3, the DNA is TGTGCCAGCAGCCCTCTACATAATTCACCCCTCCACTTT. It yields the protein CASSPLHNSPLHF.

This clonotype was detected only a few times. This chain joins TRBV28 and TRBJ1-1; 8 bases are a match to TRBD1. The CDR3 runs 15 residues. The trim removed 1 base at V and 5 bases at J, leaving 6 bases unmatched. Germline V gene lookup returns CDR1 MDHEN and CDR2 SYDVKM. CDR3 protein: CASSLFQGARTEAFF. In DNA form, the CDR3 reads TGTGCCAGCAGTTTATTTCAGGGGGCGAGGACTGAAGCTTTCTTT.

V and J are TRBV29-1 and TRBJ2-7, with D tentatively TRBD1 or TRBD2 (6 bases each). V was cut by 3 bases and J by 4 bases, with 13 bases left in between. The CDR3 consists of 13 residues. The germline V gene has CDR1 SQVTM and CDR2 ANQGSEA. In DNA form, the CDR3 reads TGCAGCGTTGAGGGGGGCCAGGAATACGAGCAGTACTTC. It codes for CSVEGGQEYEQYF.

This rearrangement joins TRBV7-2 to TRBJ2-3; D possibly corresponds to TRBD1 (6 bases). The CDR3 covers 14 residues. Trimming removed 4 bases from V and 3 bases from J, with 11 bases in between. CDR1 is SGHTA, CDR2 FQGNSA, per germline. The CDR3 DNA sequence: TGTGCCAGCAGCTCAGGGGTTGGGACAGATACGCAGTATTTT. Translating gives CASSSGVGTDTQYF.

The chain combines TRBV6-6 with TRBJ2-7, with 15 bases fitting TRBD2. CDR3 length: 17 residues. Germline V CDR1 and CDR2: MNHNY, SVGAGI (reference sequence). After removal of 6 bases from V and 3 bases from J, the junction contained 9 bases not matched to a gene. CDR3 protein: CASSNPLGLAGGYEQYF. The CDR3 nucleotides read TGTGCCAGCAGCAACCCCCTGGGACTAGCGGGGGGCTACGAGCAGTACTTC.

This clonotype was found a few times. CDR3 sequence reads: CASSLTYTGELFF. The CDR3 region has the DNA TGCGCCAGCAGCTTGACGTACACCGGGGAGCTGTTTTTT. This rearrangement joins TRBV5-1 to TRBJ2-2; no definite D call. Trimming left V 1 base short and J 3 bases short, with 4 bases between. Germline lookup yields CDR1 SGHRS and CDR2 YFSETQ. CDR3 size: 13 residues. The variable domain in full, with the rest retrieved from reference TRBV5-1 and TRBJ2-2, is KAGVTQTPRYLIKTRGQQVTLSCSPISGHRSVSWYQQTPGQGLQFLFEYFSETQRNKGNFPGRFSGRQFSNSRSEMNVSTLELGDSALYLCASSLTYTGELFFGEGSRLTVL.

This clonotype has more than one count but fewer than ten. This chain uses TRBV12-3 or TRBV12-4 with TRBJ1-1; D might be TRBD1 (6 bases). This CDR3 is built from 14 residues. Trimming left V 6 bases short and J 1 base short, with 12 bases between. CDR3 region: CASSYRAGNTEAFF. CDR3 bases: TGTGCCAGCAGCTACAGGGCAGGGAACACTGAAGCTTTCTTT.

The table lists this clonotype with a few counts. This chain connects TRBV11-3 to TRBJ2-3; either TRBD1 or TRBD2 may fit D (5 bases each). Germline V gives CDR1 SGHNT, CDR2 YENEEA. V was trimmed by 4 bases and J by 2 bases, leaving 10 bases between them. This CDR3 is built from 14 residues. The CDR3 nucleotides are TGTGCCAGCAGCTCCCGGGACGACACAGATACGCAGTATTTT. Its translation: CASSSRDDTDTQYF.

This chain links TRBV7-3 with TRBJ2-5, with D possibly TRBD2 on 5 matching bases. With 2 bases removed from V and 5 bases from J, the gap between germline ends came to 9 bases. Per germline, CDR1 SGHTA and CDR2 FQGTGA. This CDR3 contains 13 residues. The CDR3 DNA reads as TGTGCCAGCAGCTTATATCCGGGGGAGACCCAGTACTTC. Translating it yields CASSLYPGETQYF.

The chain joins TRBV7-2 to TRBJ2-2; TRBD2 agrees at 15 bases. This CDR3 is 17 amino acids long. Germline trimming cut 5 bases from V and 5 bases from J; bases unmatched to any gene: 6. CDR1 is SGHTA, CDR2 FQGNSA, per germline. CDR3 bases: TGTGCCAGCAGCGGCCGGACTAGCGGGGGGGGGACCGGGGAGCTGTTTTTT. Translated: CASSGRTSGGGTGELFF.

This clonotype was found a few times. This chain joins TRBV29-1 and TRBJ2-2, with D possibly matching TRBD1 (6 bases). Trimming took 5 bases from V and 5 from J, leaving 9 bases between them. The CDR3 totals 12 residues. Germline-derived CDR1 and CDR2 are SQVTM and ANQGSEA. The CDR3 coding sequence is TGCAGCGTTCGTACAGGGACCGGGGAGCTGTTTTTT. Its translation is CSVRTGTGELFF.

This clonotype was recorded once. This chain connects TRBV20-1 to TRBJ2-5; no firm D call. CDR1 and CDR2 (germline): DFQATT, SNEGSKA (reference sequence). The CDR3 loop spans 11 amino acids. The V gene lost 6 bases and the J gene lost 5 bases, with 10 bases spanning the gap. CDR3 in amino acids: CSARLMETQYF. CDR3 sequence (DNA): TGCAGTGCCAGGTTGATGGAGACCCAGTACTTC.

The J gene is TRBJ1-4, the V gene TRBV12-5, with D unresolved. The CDR3 consists of 15 residues. V was pared by 4 bases and J by 0 bases, with 9 bases between. The germline CDR1 and CDR2 sequences are LGHNT and FRNRAP. The CDR3 nucleotides are TGTGCTAGTGGTTCCCTTAGGGCAACTAATGAAAAACTGTTTTTT. Translation gives CASGSLRATNEKLFF.

A few counts support this clonotype. This chain joins TRBV20-1 and TRBJ2-1, with 11 positions matching TRBD1. With V trimmed by 0 bases and J by 7 bases, 5 bases remained unmatched. Germline V lookup: CDR1 DFQATT, CDR2 SNEGSKA (reference sequence). This CDR3 has 15 residues. In DNA form, the CDR3 reads TGCAGTGCTAGAGACCGGGACAGGGGGTGGAATGAGCAGTTCTTC. This encodes CSARDRDRGWNEQFF.

Only a few counts were recorded for this clonotype. CDR3 amino acids: CASSVGGIDETQYF. Here the CDR3 DNA reads TGTGCCAGCAGCGTAGGCGGTATCGACGAGACCCAGTACTTC. The chain carries TRBV9 and TRBJ2-5; D gene uncertain. The CDR3 has 14 residues. Germline V gene data show CDR1 as SGDLS and CDR2 as YYNGEE. V was trimmed by 0 bases and J by 5 bases, leaving 11 bases between them. The complete variable domain, with remaining parts taken from reference TRBV9 and TRBJ2-5, reads DSGVTQTPKHLITATGQRVTLRCSPRSGDLSVYWYQQSLDQGLQFLIQYYNGEERAKGNILERFSAQQFPDLHSELNLSSLELGDSALYFCASSVGGIDETQYFGPGTRLLVL.